This passage covers 19 T cell receptor beta chains from one sample sequenced in a study of blood T cell repertoires in COVID-19. Profiled with immunoSEQ multiplex PCR; TCRdb holds only in-frame clones, not every one. The sample comprises around 200,000 clones, 88% of which are singletons, and around 1.5% rests with the top ten. The source material was peripheral blood. Receptors originate from a man aged 18-30 years with active or convalescent COVID-19.

The chain combines TRBV5-1 with TRBJ2-7; D call uncertain. The CDR3 consists of 15 residues. Between the trimmed V and J ends, which lost 1 base and 0 bases, there was a span of 11 bases. Germline V lookup: CDR1 SGHRS, CDR2 YFSETQ. CDR3 region: CASSLFGTTSYEQYF. The CDR3 coding sequence is TGCGCCAGCAGCTTGTTTGGTACTACCTCCTACGAGCAGTACTTC.

This rearrangement joins TRBV4-1 to TRBJ1-6; 7 bases map to TRBD1. This CDR3 has 15 residues. Germline CDR1 MGHRA, CDR2 YSYEKL. V was pared by 3 bases and J by 7 bases, with 6 bases of the junction left unmatched. The CDR3 spells CASSHKGGQNSPLHF. DNA of the CDR3: TGCGCCAGCAGCCATAAGGGGGGACAGAATTCACCCCTCCACTTT.

CDR3 sequence (DNA): TGTGCCAGTAGTTCGCAGGGAGGGACCGGGGAGCTGTTTTTT. Encoded protein: CASSSQGGTGELFF. The chain couples TRBV19 to TRBJ2-2; 7 positions match TRBD2. The length of the CDR3 is 14 residues. The junction had 5 bases not matched to a gene; V was cut back by 5 bases and J by 5 bases. CDR1 and CDR2 from the germline V gene are LNHDA and SQIVND (reference sequence).

The gene calls are TRBV4-3 and TRBJ1-1; D might be TRBD1 (6 bases). This CDR3 is 15 amino acids long. V was shortened by 0 bases and J by 12 bases, with 20 bases between the two germline ends. The V gene's germline CDR1 is LGHNA and CDR2 YSLEER. The CDR3 coding sequence is TGCGCCAGCAGCCAAGATTGGGGGTGGGCAGGGGAATCTTTCTTT. Its protein is CASSQDWGWAGESFF.

This clone was seen just once. Written as DNA, the CDR3 is TGTGCCAGCAACCCCCTGACAGGGGGAAACACCGGGGAGCTGTTTTTT. As protein: CASNPLTGGNTGELFF. The chain carries TRBV7-2 and TRBJ2-2, with 9 bases fitting TRBD1. Losses at the gene ends were 7 bases for V and 2 bases for J; bases not matched to a gene: 8. Germline values: CDR1 SGHTA, CDR2 FQGNSA. The CDR3 is made up of 16 amino acids.

This chain links TRBV5-1 with TRBJ2-2; 15 bases agree with TRBD2. Trimming at V came to 3 bases and at J to 7 bases, leaving 10 bases not matched to a gene. Germline lookup yields CDR1 SGHRS and CDR2 YFSETQ. This CDR3 contains 18 residues. The CDR3 spells CASSWTGLAGGRGGELFF. The CDR3 bases are TGCGCCAGCAGCTGGACTGGACTAGCGGGGGGGCGAGGCGGGGAGCTGTTTTTT.

The J gene is TRBJ2-7, the V gene TRBV11-2, with D tentatively TRBD1 (5 bases). Germline CDR1 SGHAT, CDR2 FQNNGV. The CDR3 sequence is 12 residues long. The V gene lost 6 bases and the J gene lost 3 bases, with 9 bases spanning the gap. CDR3 sequence (DNA): TGTGCCAGCAGTCACGACAGCTACGAGCAGTACTTC. Translation gives CASSHDSYEQYF.

The CDR3 reads CASSSEPTSTSLREQFF. CDR3 bases: TGCGCCAGCAGCAGCGAACCCACGTCGACTAGCTTGCGTGAGCAGTTCTTC. This chain uses TRBV5-1 with TRBJ2-1; 7 nucleotides match TRBD2. The CDR3 totals 17 residues. Germline loops: CDR1 SGHRS, CDR2 YFSETQ. V shed 4 bases, J shed 9 bases, and the junction held 19 bases outside the gene matches.

The chain uses TRBV24-1 and TRBJ2-3, with 9 bases matching TRBD1. From germline, CDR1 is KGHDR and CDR2 SFDVKD. The CDR3 loop spans 16 amino acids. V was clipped by 3 bases and J by 0 bases; unmatched bases: 3. The CDR3 region is CATSDPGTGSTDTQYF. In DNA, the CDR3 is TGTGCCACCAGTGATCCCGGGACAGGGAGCACAGATACGCAGTATTTT.

The V call is TRBV11-2, the J call TRBJ2-7, with a possible D match to TRBD1 (5 bases). Germline lookup yields CDR1 SGHAT and CDR2 FQNNGV. The V end was cut by 0 bases, the J end by 6 bases, with 18 bases between. This CDR3 comprises 16 residues. CDR3 loop: CASSLDTLQGNAEQYF. CDR3 sequence (DNA): TGTGCCAGCAGCTTAGATACGCTCCAGGGTAATGCCGAGCAGTACTTC.

This chain connects TRBV28 to TRBJ2-1, with D maybe TRBD2 (7 bases). V was cut by 6 bases and J by 15 bases, with 21 bases left in between. This CDR3 has 13 amino acids. Germline lookup yields CDR1 MDHEN and CDR2 SYDVKM. The CDR3 loop reads CASSYFGKGGGFF. The CDR3 DNA reads as TGTGCCAGCAGCTACTTTGGGAAGGGAGGGGGGTTCTTC.

This clone appeared a single time. CDR3 protein: CASRGGQGVSGANVLTF. In nucleotides, the CDR3 is TGTGCAAGTCGTGGGGGACAGGGCGTATCCGGGGCCAACGTCCTGACTTTC. The chain employs TRBV12-2 and TRBJ2-6; the D call TRBD1 from the table was never checked on the DNA. TRBV12-2 represents a pseudogene. CDR3 length equals 17 residues.

The chain employs TRBV28 and TRBJ1-5; 9 positions agree with TRBD1. Germline loops: CDR1 MDHEN, CDR2 SYDVKM. The CDR3 has 16 residues. Germline trimming cut 4 bases from V and 6 bases from J; bases unmatched to any gene: 10. CDR3 sequence: CASSSPGQGFGQPQHF. DNA for the CDR3: TGTGCCAGCAGTTCACCGGGACAGGGATTCGGTCAGCCCCAGCATTTT. The variable domain in full, with the rest retrieved from reference TRBV28 and TRBJ1-5, is DVKVTQSSRYLVKRTGEKVFLECVQDMDHENMFWYRQDPGLGLRLIYFSYDVKMKEKGDIPEGYSVSREKKERFSLILESASTNQTSMYLCASSSPGQGFGQPQHFGDGTRLSIL.

This clone was picked up a small number of times. The J gene is TRBJ1-2, the V gene TRBV15; D is uncertain. V was trimmed by 4 bases and J by 7 bases, leaving 13 bases between them. The CDR3 consists of 13 residues. Germline loops: CDR1 LNHNV, CDR2 YYDKDF (reference sequence). The CDR3 sequence: CATSTDIKPGYTF. The CDR3 nucleotides read TGTGCCACCAGCACAGACATAAAGCCTGGCTACACCTTC.

V and J are TRBV3-1 (or the pseudogene TRBV3-2) and TRBJ2-2; TRBD2 agrees at 10 bases. The CDR3 extends over 16 amino acids. In germline, CDR1 is LGHDT, CDR2 YNNKEL (reference sequence). Trimming removed 3 bases from V and 4 bases from J; junction bases left unmatched: 5. CDR3 nucleotide sequence: TGTGCCAGCAGCCATCGAGCGGGAGGGAGCACCGGGGAGCTGTTTTTT. Residues: CASSHRAGGSTGELFF.

The chain joins TRBV6-4 to TRBJ2-3, with D unclear. Germline-derived CDR1 and CDR2 are MRHNA and SNTAGT. Between the trimmed V and J ends, which lost 3 bases and 3 bases, there was a span of 7 bases. The CDR3 loop spans 13 amino acids. The CDR3 DNA is TGTGCCAGCAGTGATGGCGGAACAGATACGCAGTATTTT. It translates to CASSDGGTDTQYF.

V gene TRBV7-9 combines with J gene TRBJ2-7; D is possibly TRBD2 (6 bases). CDR3 length equals 16 residues. Germline V gene lookup returns CDR1 SEHNR and CDR2 FQNEAQ (reference sequence). V shed 2 bases and J shed 1 base, with 15 bases lying between them. This chain's CDR3 is CASSLMGGRTSYEQYF. DNA for the CDR3: TGTGCCAGCAGCTTAATGGGGGGACGCACTTCCTACGAGCAGTACTTC.

The genes are TRBV5-6 and TRBJ1-2, with TRBD1 matching over 7 bases. V was pared by 3 bases and J by 5 bases, with 4 bases of the junction left unmatched. Per germline, CDR1 SGHDT and CDR2 YYEEEE. The CDR3 is 13 residues long. The CDR3 DNA reads TGTGCCAGCAGCTCCCAGGACAGGTATGGCTACACCTTC. Its protein product is CASSSQDRYGYTF. Variable domain in full (rest from reference TRBV5-6 and TRBJ1-2): DAGVTQSPTHLIKTRGQQVTLRCSPKSGHDTVSWYQQALGQGPQFIFQYYEEEERQRGNFPDRFSGHQFPNYSSELNVNALLLGDSALYLCASSSQDRYGYTFGSGTRLTVV.

The CDR3, as DNA: TGTGCCAGCAGCCCAGCGGAGAATTCACCCCTCCACTTT. It is translated as CASSPAENSPLHF. V is TRBV7-9 and J is TRBJ1-6; D remains unclear. Germline V CDR1 and CDR2: SEHNR, FQNEAQ (reference sequence). The CDR3 is made up of 13 amino acids. V was clipped by 5 bases and J by 7 bases, with 9 bases between them.